The clone carrying this T cell receptor (beta chain) was observed a handful of times. Unique molecular identifiers were built into the TCRbeta library. TCRdb used MiXCR to reprocess the PCR reads, holding one entry per CDR3 protein. The data contain about 980,000 distinct CDR3 sequences, roughly 29% of them singletons. The record originates from a study of T-cell reconstitution after alpha-beta-depleted transplantation in children. This CDR3 is built from 14 residues. V lost 1 base, J lost 9 bases, and 13 bases lay in between. The germline gives CDR1 SGHTA, CDR2 FQGNSA. The gene calls are TRBV7-2 and TRBJ2-1; TRBD1 is a possible D gene (5 bases). The sequencing used PBMCs, mostly from graft donor cells, collected 360 days after TCRalphabeta/CD19-depleted stem cell transplant. The clonotype was recovered from a boy in the first two years of life who had a stem cell transplant for SCID, so the T cells may come from the graft donor. CDR3 nucleotide sequence: TGTGCCAGCAGCTTAGGGGGCCTCCGCAGTGAGCAGTTCTTC. It encodes CASSLGGLRSEQFF.